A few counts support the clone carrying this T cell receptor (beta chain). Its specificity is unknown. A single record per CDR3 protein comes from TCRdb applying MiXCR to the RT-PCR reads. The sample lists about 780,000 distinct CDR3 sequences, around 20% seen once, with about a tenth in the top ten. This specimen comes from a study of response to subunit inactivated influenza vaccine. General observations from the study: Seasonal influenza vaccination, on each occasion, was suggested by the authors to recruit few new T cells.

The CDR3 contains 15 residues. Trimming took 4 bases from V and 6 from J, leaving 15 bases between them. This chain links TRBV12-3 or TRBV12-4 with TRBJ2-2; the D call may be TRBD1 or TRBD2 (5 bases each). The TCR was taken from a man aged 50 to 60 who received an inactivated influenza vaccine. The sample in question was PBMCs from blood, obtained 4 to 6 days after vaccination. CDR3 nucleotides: TGTGCCAGCAGTTCCGGGACCCCAGCTCCCGGGGAGCTGTTTTTT. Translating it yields CASSSGTPAPGELFF.